Each of the 14 T cell receptor beta chains below was sequenced from the same sample in a study of cytomegalovirus exposure and HLA in healthy donors. In the PCR, 60 Vbeta and 13 Jbeta primers were used. The protocol was immunoSEQ multiplex PCR, while the TCRdb copy is restricted to in-frame clones and leaves out a portion. Here the sample spans 130,000 to 150,000 clones, nearly 80% being singletons. Sequenced material: PBMCs. All receptors derive from a woman aged 25-40 years in good health and CMV-seronegative.

The genes are TRBV30 and TRBJ1-1; no reliable D call. V lost 1 base to trimming and J lost 0 bases, with 6 bases between them. Germline assignment: CDR1 GTSNPN and CDR2 SVGIG (reference sequence). This CDR3 has 13 residues. The CDR3 spells CAWSGQVNTEAFF. Written as DNA, the CDR3 is TGTGCCTGGAGTGGGCAGGTGAACACTGAAGCTTTCTTT.

This clone showed up just once. The chain carries TRBV14 and TRBJ2-5; 10 bases agree with TRBD2. J was trimmed by 3 bases and V by 3 bases; bases with no gene match: 1. CDR3 length: 14 amino acids. From germline, CDR1 is SGHDN and CDR2 FVKESK. Written as DNA, the CDR3 is TGTGCCAGCAGCCACCTAGCGGGGGAAGAGACCCAGTACTTC. Encoded protein: CASSHLAGEETQYF.

This clone was observed a single time. The chain has TRBV6-1 and TRBJ1-1; D not resolved. CDR3 length: 12 residues. Trimming took off 6 bases at V and 2 bases at J, with 7 bases between the two ends. Germline V gives CDR1 MNHNS, CDR2 SASEGT. CDR3 sequence (DNA): TGTGCCAGCAGCCTTAAAAACACTGAAGCTTTCTTT. Its protein product is CASSLKNTEAFF.

V and J are TRBV7-2 and TRBJ1-1; no clear D. The CDR3 consists of 17 residues. The V end was cut by 1 base, the J end by 2 bases, with 17 bases between. CDR1 and CDR2 (germline): SGHTA, FQGNSA. The CDR3 is CASSLELMRRTNTEAFF. The CDR3 DNA follows: TGTGCCAGCAGCTTAGAACTAATGAGGCGGACTAACACTGAAGCTTTCTTT.

This chain links TRBV5-6 with TRBJ1-4; no reliable D call. Germline loops: CDR1 SGHDT, CDR2 YYEEEE. The ends were cut back, 1 base at V and 7 bases at J, with 11 bases in the middle. The CDR3 length is 14 residues. The CDR3 loop is CASSLRQAGEKLFF. In DNA, the CDR3 is TGTGCCAGCAGCTTGAGGCAGGCGGGTGAAAAACTGTTTTTT.

CDR3 nucleotide sequence: TGTGCCAGCAGCGTGAGGAGCGGGGGGGCCGACGGACATACGCAGTATTTT. It specifies CASSVRSGGADGHTQYF. The chain employs TRBV7-2 and TRBJ2-3; 10 bases fit TRBD2. The CDR3 consists of 17 residues. The germline V gene has CDR1 SGHTA and CDR2 FQGNSA. The junction had 15 bases not matched to a gene; V was cut back by 5 bases and J by 7 bases.

A single count supports this clone. This chain joins TRBV19 and TRBJ1-2; no clear D gene. The CDR3 length is 14 residues. Per germline, CDR1 LNHDA and CDR2 SQIVND (reference sequence). V lost 6 bases and J 0 bases, leaving 11 bases between the germline ends. CDR3 loop: CASSPELANYGYTF. For the CDR3, the DNA is TGTGCCAGTAGCCCGGAGTTAGCTAACTATGGCTACACCTTC. Full variable domain (outside the CDR3, taken from reference TRBV19 and TRBJ1-2): DGGITQSPKYLFRKEGQNVTLSCEQNLNHDAMYWYRQDPGQGLRLIYYSQIVNDFQKGDIAEGYSVSREKKESFPLTVTSAQKNPTAFYLCASSPELANYGYTFGSGTRLTVV.

This chain links TRBV5-1 with TRBJ1-1; TRBD1 is a possible D gene (5 bases). Germline-derived CDR1 and CDR2 are SGHRS and YFSETQ. With 4 bases removed from V and 3 bases from J, the gap between germline ends came to 13 bases. CDR3 length: 14 residues. CDR3 nucleotide sequence: TGCGCCAGCAGCCGGGGGTTCAGCGACACTGAAGCTTTCTTT. Translation: CASSRGFSDTEAFF.

The chain employs TRBV25-1 and TRBJ1-6, with TRBD1 matching 9 bases. The length of the CDR3 is 16 residues. The V and J ends lost 1 base and 8 bases, in that order; junction bases with no gene match: 6. Germline V CDR1 and CDR2: MGHDK, SYGVNS. CDR3 nucleotides: TGTGCCAGCAGTGAATCCGGGACAGGGTTTGATTCACCCCTCCACTTT. It specifies CASSESGTGFDSPLHF.

This clone was picked up a small number of times. The chain links TRBV6-5 to TRBJ1-5; 7 bases agree with TRBD1. Germline trimming cut 6 bases from V and 3 bases from J; bases unmatched to any gene: 2. Germline V gives CDR1 MNHEY, CDR2 SVGAGI. The CDR3 covers 13 residues. CDR3 sequence reads: CASRGQPNQPQHF. In nucleotides, the CDR3 is TGTGCCAGCAGGGGACAGCCCAATCAGCCCCAGCATTTT.

The chain recombines TRBV5-1 with TRBJ2-2; TRBD2 matches at 11 bases. The CDR3 sequence is 15 residues long. The trim removed 7 bases at V and 5 bases at J, leaving 7 bases unmatched. Germline lookup yields CDR1 SGHRS and CDR2 YFSETQ. The CDR3 here is CASGTSGSGTGELFF. In nucleotides, the CDR3 is TGCGCCAGCGGGACTAGCGGATCTGGGACCGGGGAGCTGTTTTTT.

The rearrangement links TRBV2 to TRBJ1-5, with D tentatively TRBD1 (5 bases). Germline CDR1 reads SNHLY; CDR2 reads FYNNEI. The CDR3 covers 14 residues. Trimming left V 1 base short and J 6 bases short, with 10 bases between. CDR3 sequence: CASSEEGRVQPQHF. The CDR3 region has the DNA TGTGCCAGCAGTGAAGAGGGCAGGGTTCAGCCCCAGCATTTT.

A single count supports this clone. Here the CDR3 DNA reads TGTGCCAGCAGTTGGACATTAAGCGGGACCTTCAAGGTCCACGAGCAGTACTTC. Translated, it gives CASSWTLSGTFKVHEQYF. V is TRBV11-2 and J is TRBJ2-7, with 7 bases fitting TRBD2. CDR3 size: 18 residues. Trimming took 6 bases from V and 5 from J; bases not matched to a gene: 22. Looked up from germline, CDR1 is SGHAT and CDR2 is FQNNGV.

V gene TRBV10-2 combines with J gene TRBJ1-1; D is possibly TRBD1 (5 bases). This CDR3 contains 13 residues. Germline CDR1 reads WSHSY; CDR2 reads SAAADI. The germline V and J ends were trimmed by 6 bases and 5 bases, with 13 bases remaining between them. The CDR3 DNA reads as TGCGCCAGCAGACAAGCAGGGTTAACTGAAGCTTTCTTT. This codes for CASRQAGLTEAFF.